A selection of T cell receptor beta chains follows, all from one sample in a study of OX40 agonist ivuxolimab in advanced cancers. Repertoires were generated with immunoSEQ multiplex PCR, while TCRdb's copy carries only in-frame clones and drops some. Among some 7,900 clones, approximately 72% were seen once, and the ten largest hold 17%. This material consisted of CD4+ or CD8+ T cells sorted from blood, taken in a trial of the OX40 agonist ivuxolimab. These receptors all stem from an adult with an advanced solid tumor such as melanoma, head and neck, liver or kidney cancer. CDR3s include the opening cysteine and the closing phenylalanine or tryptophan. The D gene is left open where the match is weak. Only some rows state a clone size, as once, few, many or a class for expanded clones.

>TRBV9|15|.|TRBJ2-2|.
TGTGCCAGCAGCCTTGGGTACTTATCCGGGGGGGAGCTGTTTTTT
CASSLGYLSGGELFF
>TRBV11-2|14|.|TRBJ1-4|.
TGTGCCAGCAGCTTATCATTCGGATGGGAAAAACTGTTTTTT
CASSLSFGWEKLFF
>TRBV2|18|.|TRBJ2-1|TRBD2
TGTGCCAGCACCTGGACTAGCGGGGGGGCCCCCACCTACAATGAGCAGTTCTTC
CASTWTSGGAPTYNEQFF
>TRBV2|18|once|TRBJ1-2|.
TGTGCCAGCACCCCGTGGGTAAACCCCGGACCGGACTCCGGTGGCTACACCTTC
CASTPWVNPGPDSGGYTF
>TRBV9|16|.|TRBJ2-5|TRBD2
TGTGCCAGCAGCCCTGGACTAGCGGGGGGAATAGAGACCCAGTACTTC
CASSPGLAGGIETQYF
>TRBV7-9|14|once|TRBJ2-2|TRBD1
TGTGCCAGTTATGACAGGGACAACACCGGGGAGCTGTTTTTT
CASYDRDNTGELFF
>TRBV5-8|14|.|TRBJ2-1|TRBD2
TGTGCCAGCACCGTTAGCGGGAACTACAATGAGCAGTTCTTC
CASTVSGNYNEQFF
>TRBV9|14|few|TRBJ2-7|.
TGTGCCAGCAGCCACGGACCAGGGATCTACGAGCAGTACTTC
CASSHGPGIYEQYF
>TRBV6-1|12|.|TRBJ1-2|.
TGTGCCAGCAGTGAAGAAGTCGGCGGCTACACCTTC
CASSEEVGGYTF
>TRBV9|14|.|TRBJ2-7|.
TGTGCCAGCAGCGTAGAGGGGCACCGGGAGGAGCAGTACTTC
CASSVEGHREEQYF
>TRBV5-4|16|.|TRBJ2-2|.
TGTGCCAGCAGCTTTGGCTCTGGGGGGAAGAACGGGGAGCTGTTTTTT
CASSFGSGGKNGELFF
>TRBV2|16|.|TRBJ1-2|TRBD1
TGTGCCAGCAGTGGAGAAGGGGGACAGGGAACTTATGGCTACACCTTC
CASSGEGGQGTYGYTF
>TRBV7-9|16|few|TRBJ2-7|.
TGTGCCAGCACCCTGGGTTCCGGTGATAGCCTAGATGAGCAGTACTTC
CASTLGSGDSLDEQYF
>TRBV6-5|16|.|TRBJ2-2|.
TGTGCCAGCAGTTACTCCGAGGACACCCACACCGGGGAGCTGTTTTTT
CASSYSEDTHTGELFF
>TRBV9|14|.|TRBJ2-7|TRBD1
TGTGCCAGCAGCCCCGGGGGACAGGTCCGCGAGCAGTACTTC
CASSPGGQVREQYF
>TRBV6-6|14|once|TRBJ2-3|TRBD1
TGTGCCGCCCGACAGGGACGCCGCACAGATACGCAGTATTTT
CAARQGRRTDTQYF
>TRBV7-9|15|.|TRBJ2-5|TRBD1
TGTGCCAGCAGCTTAGTTACAGGGGCTCAAGAGACCCAGTACTTC
CASSLVTGAQETQYF
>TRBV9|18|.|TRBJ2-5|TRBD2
TGTGCCAGCAGCGTCGACTTAGGGACTAGTCCGACTCGAGAGACCCAGTACTTC
CASSVDLGTSPTRETQYF
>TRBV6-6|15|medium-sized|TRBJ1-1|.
TGTGCCAGCAGTTACTCGAGGGTACAAGGCACTGAAGCTTTCTTT
CASSYSRVQGTEAFF
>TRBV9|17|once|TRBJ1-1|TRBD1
TGTGCCAGCAGCGCGGACTACAGGGGGCGCGGGTGGACTGAAGCTTTCTTT
CASSADYRGRGWTEAFF
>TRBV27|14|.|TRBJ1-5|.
TGTGCCAGCGCTGATGAGGGGCGCGGGCAGCCCCAGCATTTT
CASADEGRGQPQHF
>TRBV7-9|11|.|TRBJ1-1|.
TGTGCCAGCAGCTACGAGGCTGAAGCTTTCTTT
CASSYEAEAFF
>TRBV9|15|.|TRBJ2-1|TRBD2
TGTGCCAGCAGCGACTCCGGGGGGATCTACAATGAGCAGTTCTTC
CASSDSGGIYNEQFF
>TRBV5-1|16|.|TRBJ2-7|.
TGCGCCAGCAGCCCTCAGGACAGCAGTATGATGGGCGAGCAGTACTTC
CASSPQDSSMMGEQYF
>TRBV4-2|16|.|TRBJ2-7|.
TGTGCCAGCAGCCAAGATTCCCTGGACGGTCCCTACGAGCAGTACTTC
CASSQDSLDGPYEQYF
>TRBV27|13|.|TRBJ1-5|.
TGTGCCAGCAGTTGGGACGGCTATCAGCCCCAGCATTTT
CASSWDGYQPQHF
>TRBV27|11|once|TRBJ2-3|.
TGTGCCAGCAGTTTCGGGGATACGCAGTATTTT
CASSFGDTQYF
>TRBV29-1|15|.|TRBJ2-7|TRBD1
TGCAGCGTCCGTCCGATTGGGGACAGCCCCTACGAGCAGTACTTC
CSVRPIGDSPYEQYF
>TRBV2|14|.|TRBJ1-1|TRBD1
TGTGCCAGCAGGGGAACAGGGGGGACCAGGGTTGCTTTCTTT
CASRGTGGTRVAFF
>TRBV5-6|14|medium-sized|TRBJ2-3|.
TGTGCCAGCAGCTTGGCTAGCGACACAGATACGCAGTATTTT
CASSLASDTDTQYF
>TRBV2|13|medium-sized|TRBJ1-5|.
TGTGCCAGCAGTACCTTTAGCAATCAGCCCCAGCATTTT
CASSTFSNQPQHF
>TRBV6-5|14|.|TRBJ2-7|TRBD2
TGTGCCAGCAGTCCGGGGGAGGGAAACTACGAGCAGTACTTC
CASSPGEGNYEQYF
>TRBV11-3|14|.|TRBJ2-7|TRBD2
TGTGCCAGCAGCTTAACCAGCGGGGGGTACGAGCAGTACTTC
CASSLTSGGYEQYF
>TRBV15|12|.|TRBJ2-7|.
TGTGCCACCAGCAGAGATCTGGGTTCTGGAAACTTC
CATSRDLGSGNF
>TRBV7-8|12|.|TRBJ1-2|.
TGTGCCAGCCCGGGGGGAAATGATGGCTACACCTTC
CASPGGNDGYTF
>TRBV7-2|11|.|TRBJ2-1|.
TGTGCCAGCAGCCCTTCGGGTGAGCAGTTCTTC
CASSPSGEQFF
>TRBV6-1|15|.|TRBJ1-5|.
TGTGCCAGCAGTGTCTCGGCAGATAGCAATCAGCCCCAGCATTTT
CASSVSADSNQPQHF
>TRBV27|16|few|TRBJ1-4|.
TGTGCCAGCAGTTCGTACCGTGGAGCAACTAATGAAAAACTGTTTTTT
CASSSYRGATNEKLFF
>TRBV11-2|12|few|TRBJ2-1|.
TGTGCCAGCAGCCGTTGGGGGAATGAGCAGTTCTTC
CASSRWGNEQFF
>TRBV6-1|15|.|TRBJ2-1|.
TGTGTCTCTGAAGGCGGGCAGGCACCTTACAATGAGCAGTTCTTC
CVSEGGQAPYNEQFF